Presented here are 18 T cell receptor beta chains from one specimen sequenced in a study of OX40 agonist ivuxolimab in advanced cancers. Method: immunoSEQ multiplex PCR; TCRdb's copy keeps in-frame clones and lacks some. The sample contains tens of thousands of clones, over 80% of which appear only once. Sequenced here: CD4+ or CD8+ T cells sorted from blood, sampled in a trial of the OX40 agonist ivuxolimab. The receptors derive from an adult with an advanced solid tumor such as melanoma, head and neck, liver or kidney cancer.

This chain links TRBV4-2 with TRBJ2-7; D might be TRBD2 (5 bases). Trimming took off 3 bases at V and 4 bases at J, with 13 bases between the two ends. CDR3 length: 14 residues. Germline V gene data show CDR1 as LGHNA and CDR2 as YNFKEQ. The CDR3 loop reads CASSQDERSYEQYF. Written as DNA, the CDR3 is TGTGCCAGCAGCCAGGACGAGCGGAGTTACGAGCAGTACTTC.

This chain joins TRBV29-1 and TRBJ1-2; 8 bases map to TRBD1. V lost 3 bases to trimming and J lost 7 bases; unmatched junction nucleotides: 7. The CDR3 sequence is 13 residues long. The germline gives CDR1 SQVTM, CDR2 ANQGSEA. CDR3 region: CSVDAGGAFGYTF. The CDR3 DNA sequence: TGCAGCGTTGACGCAGGGGGCGCGTTTGGCTACACCTTC.

This chain joins TRBV6-1 and TRBJ1-1, with unresolved D. Trimming removed 5 bases from V and 6 bases from J, with 19 bases in between. CDR3 length: 15 residues. Germline lookup yields CDR1 MNHNS and CDR2 SASEGT. The CDR3 sequence: CASSNFGQSGAEAFF. The CDR3 nucleotides are TGTGCCAGCAGTAATTTCGGCCAGAGTGGGGCTGAAGCTTTCTTT.

V and J are TRBV18 and TRBJ1-1; 7 bases are shared with TRBD1. The CDR3 totals 16 residues. The junction had 10 bases not matched to a gene; V was cut back by 0 bases and J by 6 bases. In germline, CDR1 is KGHSH, CDR2 LQKENI. This chain's CDR3 is CASSPPMPRGSSEAFF. Written as DNA, the CDR3 is TGTGCCAGCTCACCACCTATGCCCAGGGGGTCCTCTGAAGCTTTCTTT.

This clone was found a few times. This chain connects TRBV2 to TRBJ2-1; TRBD1 aligns across 7 bases. V trimming: 4 bases; J trimming: 0 bases; junction bases outside the gene matches: 6. The V gene's germline CDR1 is SNHLY and CDR2 FYNNEI. The CDR3 loop spans 16 amino acids. The CDR3 DNA follows: TGTGCCAGCAGTGTCCCACAGGGGAGCTCCTACAATGAGCAGTTCTTC. This sequence encodes CASSVPQGSSYNEQFF.

The chain has TRBV5-1 and TRBJ2-1; D possibly corresponds to TRBD2 (6 bases). V lost 2 bases, J lost 13 bases, and 13 bases lay in between. The CDR3 spans 12 residues. Germline lookup yields CDR1 SGHRS and CDR2 YFSETQ. The CDR3 loop reads CASSFNGDSQFF. Here the CDR3 DNA reads TGCGCCAGCAGCTTTAACGGGGACTCCCAGTTCTTC.

V and J are TRBV5-1 and TRBJ2-7, with D tentatively TRBD2 (6 bases). This CDR3 is built from 17 residues. Per germline, CDR1 SGHRS and CDR2 YFSETQ. Trimming removed 0 bases from V and 0 bases from J, with 16 bases in between. Here the CDR3 reads CASSLGTSLVNSYEQYF. The DNA of the CDR3 is TGCGCCAGCAGCTTGGGAACTAGCCTCGTTAACTCCTACGAGCAGTACTTC. The full variable domain, in which reference TRBV5-1 and TRBJ2-7 provide the parts outside the CDR3, is KAGVTQTPRYLIKTRGQQVTLSCSPISGHRSVSWYQQTPGQGLQFLFEYFSETQRNKGNFPGRFSGRQFSNSRSEMNVSTLELGDSALYLCASSLGTSLVNSYEQYFGPGTRLTVT.

The chain links TRBV6-6 to TRBJ2-5; 9 nucleotides line up with TRBD1. CDR3 length equals 15 residues. Looked up from germline, CDR1 is MNHNY and CDR2 is SVGAGI (reference sequence). V dropped 0 bases and J dropped 5; count of bases not matched to a gene: 4. The CDR3 DNA is TGTGCCAGCAGTTACTCCTGGACAGGGGCTGAGACCCAGTACTTC. Translating it yields CASSYSWTGAETQYF.

This chain links TRBV18 with TRBJ2-7; 9 bases map to TRBD2. V was pared by 5 bases and J by 2 bases, with 10 bases of the junction left unmatched. This CDR3 has 16 residues. The V gene's germline CDR1 is KGHSH and CDR2 LQKENI. The CDR3 spells CASSSQAGGQTYEQYF. The CDR3 coding sequence is TGTGCCAGCTCATCCCAAGCGGGGGGCCAAACCTACGAGCAGTACTTC.

The chain has TRBV6-5 and TRBJ1-2; TRBD1 matches at 7 bases. This CDR3 spans 15 amino acids. V lost 3 bases to trimming and J lost 4 bases; unmatched junction nucleotides: 8. Germline CDR1 reads MNHEY; CDR2 reads SVGAGI. The CDR3 loop reads CASSYYAGGPYGYTF. DNA for the CDR3: TGTGCCAGCAGTTATTATGCAGGGGGGCCCTATGGCTACACCTTC.

By its share, this clone is medium-sized. The CDR3 region has the DNA TGTGCCAGCAGCTTAGTTAACTTTCTGAGCTCCTACAATGAGCAGTTCTTC. Its translation: CASSLVNFLSSYNEQFF. This rearrangement joins TRBV7-6 to TRBJ2-1; D unclear. The CDR3 spans 17 residues. Trimming left V 1 base short and J 0 bases short, with 13 bases between. Germline V lookup: CDR1 SGHVS, CDR2 FNYEAQ. Full variable domain (outside the CDR3, taken from reference TRBV7-6 and TRBJ2-1): GAGVSQSPRYKVTKRGQDVALRCDPISGHVSLYWYRQALGQGPEFLTYFNYEAQQDKSGLPNDRFSAERPEGSISTLTIQRTEQRDSAMYRCASSLVNFLSSYNEQFFGPGTRLTVL.

The chain combines TRBV6-1 with TRBJ2-3, with D hard to call. The CDR3 is made up of 15 amino acids. CDR1 is MNHNS and CDR2 is SASEGT in the germline V gene. With 5 bases removed from V and 0 bases from J, the gap between germline ends came to 12 bases. CDR3 region: CASSPRFSSTDTQYF. In DNA, the CDR3 is TGTGCCAGCAGTCCCCGTTTTTCCAGCACAGATACGCAGTATTTT.

The V call is TRBV13, the J call TRBJ2-1, with 11 bases identical to TRBD2. The V gene's germline CDR1 is PRHDT and CDR2 FYEKMQ (reference sequence). V was pared by 5 bases and J by 3 bases, with 6 bases of the junction left unmatched. The CDR3 runs 16 residues. The CDR3: CASSKRTSGFYNEQFF. For the CDR3, the DNA is TGTGCCAGCAGCAAAAGGACTAGCGGGTTCTACAATGAGCAGTTCTTC.

The J gene is TRBJ2-2, the V gene TRBV19; the D is unclear. The V and J ends lost 3 bases and 6 bases respectively, with 8 bases between them. The CDR3 spans 13 residues. Per the germline V gene, CDR1 is LNHDA and CDR2 is SQIVND (reference sequence). As DNA, the CDR3 is TGTGCCAGTAGTATGAAGCTATCCGGGGAGCTGTTTTTT. Translation gives CASSMKLSGELFF. The variable domain in full, completed from reference TRBV19 and TRBJ2-2, reads DGGITQSPKYLFRKEGQNVTLSCEQNLNHDAMYWYRQDPGQGLRLIYYSQIVNDFQKGDIAEGYSVSREKKESFPLTVTSAQKNPTAFYLCASSMKLSGELFFGEGSRLTVL.

The chain recombines TRBV5-1 with TRBJ2-1; D is perhaps TRBD1 (5 bases). The CDR3 extends over 15 amino acids. V lost 0 bases and J 10 bases, leaving 17 bases between the germline ends. The germline CDR1 and CDR2 sequences are SGHRS and YFSETQ. The CDR3 DNA follows: TGCGCCAGCAGCTTGGTCCTCCCCCAGGGCAGCGAGCAGTTCTTC. Translating it yields CASSLVLPQGSEQFF.

The V and J genes are TRBV27 and TRBJ2-5; D unresolved. From germline, CDR1 is MNHEY and CDR2 SMNVEV (reference sequence). V was cut by 3 bases and J by 5 bases, with 13 bases left in between. The CDR3 has 14 amino acids. This CDR3 reads CASSFSGEGETQYF. The CDR3 bases are TGTGCCAGCAGTTTCTCTGGGGAAGGGGAGACCCAGTACTTC.

The chain recombines TRBV6-1 with TRBJ2-5; 7 bases line up with TRBD2. Germline V gene sequence: CDR1 MNHNS, CDR2 SASEGT. This CDR3 has 15 residues. V was pared by 8 bases and J by 2 bases, with 11 bases of the junction left unmatched. CDR3 DNA: TGTGCCAGCGCCCAATGGGGCGGGGGACAAGAGACCCAGTACTTC. Amino acid sequence: CASAQWGGGQETQYF.

The V gene is TRBV6-5, the J gene TRBJ2-7; D may be TRBD1 (6 bases). The germline V gene has CDR1 MNHEY and CDR2 SVGAGI. V was pared by 6 bases and J by 2 bases, with 17 bases between. This CDR3 contains 15 residues. The CDR3 region is CASRLFSDSPYEQYF. CDR3 in DNA: TGTGCCAGCAGACTTTTCTCGGACAGCCCCTACGAGCAGTACTTC.